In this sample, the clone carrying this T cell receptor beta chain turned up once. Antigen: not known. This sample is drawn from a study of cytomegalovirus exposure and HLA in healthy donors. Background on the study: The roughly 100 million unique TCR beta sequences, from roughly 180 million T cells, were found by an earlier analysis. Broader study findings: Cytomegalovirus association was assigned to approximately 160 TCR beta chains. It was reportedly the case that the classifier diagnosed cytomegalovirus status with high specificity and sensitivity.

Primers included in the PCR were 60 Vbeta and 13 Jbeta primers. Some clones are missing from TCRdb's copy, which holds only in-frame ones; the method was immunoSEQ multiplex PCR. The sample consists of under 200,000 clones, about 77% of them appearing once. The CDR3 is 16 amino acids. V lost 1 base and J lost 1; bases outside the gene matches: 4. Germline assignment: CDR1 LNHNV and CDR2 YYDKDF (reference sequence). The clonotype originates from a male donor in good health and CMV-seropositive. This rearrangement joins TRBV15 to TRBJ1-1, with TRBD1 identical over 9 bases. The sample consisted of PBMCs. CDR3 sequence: CATSRVGTGPNTEAFF. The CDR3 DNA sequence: TGTGCCACCAGCAGAGTCGGGACAGGGCCGAACACTGAAGCTTTCTTT.